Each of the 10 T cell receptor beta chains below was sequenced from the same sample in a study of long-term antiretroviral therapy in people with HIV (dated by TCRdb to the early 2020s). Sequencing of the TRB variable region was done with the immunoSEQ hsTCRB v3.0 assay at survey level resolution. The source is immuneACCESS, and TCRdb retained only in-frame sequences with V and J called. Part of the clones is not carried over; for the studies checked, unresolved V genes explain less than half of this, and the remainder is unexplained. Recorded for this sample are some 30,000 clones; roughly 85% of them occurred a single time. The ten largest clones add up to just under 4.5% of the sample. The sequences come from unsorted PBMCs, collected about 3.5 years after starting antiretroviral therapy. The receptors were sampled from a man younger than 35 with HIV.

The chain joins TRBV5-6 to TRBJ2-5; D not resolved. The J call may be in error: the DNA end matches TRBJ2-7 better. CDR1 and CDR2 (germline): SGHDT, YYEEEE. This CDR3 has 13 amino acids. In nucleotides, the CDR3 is TGTGCCAGCAGCTTGACAGCCTCTAACGAGCAGTACTTC. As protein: CASSLTASNEQYF.

The DNA of the CDR3 is TGTGCCAGCAGCGTCGACAGAACTATCACAGATACGCAGTATTTT. This sequence encodes CASSVDRTITDTQYF. The rearrangement links TRBV7-9 to TRBJ2-3; possible D gene TRBD1, 5 bases. V was cut by 5 bases and J by 2 bases, with 14 bases left in between. From germline, CDR1 is SEHNR and CDR2 FQNEAQ (reference sequence). The CDR3 is 15 residues long.

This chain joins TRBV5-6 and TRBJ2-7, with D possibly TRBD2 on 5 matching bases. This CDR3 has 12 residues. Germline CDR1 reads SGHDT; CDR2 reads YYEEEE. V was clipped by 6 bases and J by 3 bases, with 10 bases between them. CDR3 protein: CASTILGYEQYF. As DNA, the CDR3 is TGTGCCAGCACCATACTAGGCTACGAGCAGTACTTC.

CDR3 in DNA: TGTGCCAGCAGCCCGACAGGGGCAAAAAACATTCAGTACTTC. Residues: CASSPTGAKNIQYF. The chain couples TRBV28 to TRBJ2-4; the match to TRBD1 covers 8 bases. The length of the CDR3 is 14 residues. Trimming cost V 6 bases and J 4 bases; bases outside gene matches: 5. Germline CDR1 MDHEN, CDR2 SYDVKM. Using reference TRBV28 and TRBJ2-4 for the parts outside the CDR3, the full variable domain is DVKVTQSSRYLVKRTGEKVFLECVQDMDHENMFWYRQDPGLGLRLIYFSYDVKMKEKGDIPEGYSVSREKKERFSLILESASTNQTSMYLCASSPTGAKNIQYFGAGTRLSVL.

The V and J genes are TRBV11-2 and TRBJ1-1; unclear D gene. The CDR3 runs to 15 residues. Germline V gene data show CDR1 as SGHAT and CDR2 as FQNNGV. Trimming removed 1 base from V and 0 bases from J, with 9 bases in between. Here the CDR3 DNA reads TGTGCCAGCAGCTTAGGACGCACATTGAACACTGAAGCTTTCTTT. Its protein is CASSLGRTLNTEAFF.

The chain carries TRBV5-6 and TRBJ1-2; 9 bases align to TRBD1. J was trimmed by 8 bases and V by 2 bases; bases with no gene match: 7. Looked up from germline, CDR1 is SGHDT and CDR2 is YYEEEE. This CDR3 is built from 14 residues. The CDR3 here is CASSFGDRVGGYTF. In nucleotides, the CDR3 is TGTGCCAGCAGCTTTGGGGACAGGGTTGGAGGCTACACCTTC.

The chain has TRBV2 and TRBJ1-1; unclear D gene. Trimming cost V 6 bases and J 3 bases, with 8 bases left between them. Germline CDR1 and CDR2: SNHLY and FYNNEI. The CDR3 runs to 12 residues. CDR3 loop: CASRLRDTEAFF. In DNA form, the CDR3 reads TGTGCCAGCAGACTGAGGGACACTGAAGCTTTCTTT. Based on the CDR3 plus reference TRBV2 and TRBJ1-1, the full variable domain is EPEVTQTPSHQVTQMGQEVILRCVPISNHLYFYWYRQILGQKVEFLVSFYNNEISEKSEIFDDQFSVERPDGSNFTLKIRSTKLEDSAMYFCASRLRDTEAFFGQGTRLTVV.

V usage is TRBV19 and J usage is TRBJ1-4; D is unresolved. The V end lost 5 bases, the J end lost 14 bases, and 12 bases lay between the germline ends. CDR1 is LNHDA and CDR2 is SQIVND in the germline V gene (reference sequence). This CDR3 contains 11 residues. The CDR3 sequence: CASSLGPLLFF. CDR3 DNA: TGTGCCAGTAGTCTTGGACCTCTCCTGTTTTTT.

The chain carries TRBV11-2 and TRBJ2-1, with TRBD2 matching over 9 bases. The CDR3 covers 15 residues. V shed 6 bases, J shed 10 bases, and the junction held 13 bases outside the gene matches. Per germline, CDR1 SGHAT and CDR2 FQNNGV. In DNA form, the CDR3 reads TGTGCCAGCAGGAGCGCTAGCGGGGACCGATCGGAGCAGTTCTTC. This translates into CASRSASGDRSEQFF.

CDR3 sequence reads: CAISAEQGSDREKLFF. The CDR3 nucleotides read TGTGCCATCAGTGCGGAACAGGGGAGCGATAGGGAAAAACTGTTTTTT. The chain uses TRBV10-3 and TRBJ1-4, with 7 bases aligning to TRBD1. V shed 4 bases and J 8 bases; nucleotides not matched to a gene: 13. This CDR3 has 16 amino acids. Germline values: CDR1 ENHRY, CDR2 SYGVKD.